One and the same sample provided the 20 T cell receptor beta chains below, sequenced in a study of beta chain features in type 1 diabetes. The sequenced template was cDNA made from the entire isolated RNA. Here immunoSEQ multiplex PCR was the method, and the copy in TCRdb shows in-frame clones only, minus some. The sample lists some 250,000 clones; about 30% were seen once. Sequences were obtained from central memory CD4+ T cells from blood. The receptor source for this set is a man aged 25 to 40 in good health.

This clone showed up just a few times. V usage is TRBV10-3 and J usage is TRBJ2-1; 16 bases fit TRBD2. The trim removed 6 bases at V and 8 bases at J, leaving 4 bases unmatched. CDR1 and CDR2 from the germline V gene are ENHRY and SYGVKD. CDR3 size: 15 residues. CDR3 bases: TGTGCCATCAGCGGGACTAGCGGGGGGGCCTATGAGCAGTTCTTC. It encodes CAISGTSGGAYEQFF.

The J gene is TRBJ2-3, the V gene TRBV4-1, with D possibly TRBD2 on 7 matching bases. The CDR3 totals 15 residues. Germline CDR1 and CDR2: MGHRA and YSYEKL. The V and J ends lost 2 bases and 2 bases respectively, with 11 bases between them. CDR3 sequence: CASSQLGGATDTQYF. Written as DNA, the CDR3 is TGCGCCAGCAGCCAACTAGGGGGGGCCACAGATACGCAGTATTTT.

This chain uses TRBV28 with TRBJ2-7, with D perhaps matching TRBD1 (6 bases). CDR1 MDHEN and CDR2 SYDVKM come from the germline V gene. This CDR3 has 11 residues. V was trimmed by 4 bases and J by 7 bases, leaving 8 bases between them. The CDR3 DNA reads as TGTGCCAGCAGTTCAACAGGGGAGCAGTACTTC. Translation gives CASSSTGEQYF.

This clone was picked up a small number of times. The chain links TRBV27 to TRBJ1-6; D remains ambiguous. Germline CDR1 is MNHEY and CDR2 is SMNVEV (reference sequence). Deletions cut 6 bases from V and 7 bases from J, with 13 bases between. The CDR3 has 14 residues. The CDR3 DNA sequence: TGTGCCAGCAGCCTAGGGCTTGAGAATTCACCCCTCCACTTT. Its translation: CASSLGLENSPLHF.

The chain joins TRBV28 to TRBJ2-3, with D perhaps matching TRBD1 (5 bases). Looked up from germline, CDR1 is MDHEN and CDR2 is SYDVKM. V gave up 9 bases and J gave up 2 bases, with 15 bases separating them. This CDR3 has 14 residues. CDR3 loop: CASKDGQYTDTQYF. DNA of the CDR3: TGTGCCAGTAAGGACGGACAATACACAGATACGCAGTATTTT.

This clone was counted between two and nine times. This chain joins TRBV6-1 and TRBJ1-2, with 8 bases lining up with TRBD1. Germline CDR1 and CDR2: MNHNS and SASEGT. Trimming took 2 bases from V and 0 from J; bases not matched to a gene: 2. This CDR3 spans 15 amino acids. The CDR3 reads CASSEWTGPNYGYTF. CDR3 DNA: TGTGCCAGCAGTGAATGGACAGGGCCTAACTATGGCTACACCTTC.

Notes on this clone: A single base separates this from a much larger clone, so it may be a read error. The V and J genes are TRBV9 and TRBJ2-3; no reliable D call. Germline V gene sequence: CDR1 SGDLS, CDR2 YYNGEE. This CDR3 region has 11 residues. Trimming took off 4 bases at V and 7 bases at J, with 7 bases between the two ends. CDR3 protein: CASSLDNTQYF. The CDR3 coding sequence is TGTGCCAGCAGCTTAGACAATACGCAGTATTTT.

The chain carries TRBV29-1 and TRBJ2-5; 9 nucleotides line up with TRBD1. Matching the DNA end better, TRBJ2-7 makes the J call doubtful. CDR3 size: 14 residues. Germline V gives CDR1 SQVTM, CDR2 ANQGSEA. CDR3 sequence: CSVTGQGKSYEQYF. In DNA, the CDR3 is TGCAGCGTTACCGGACAGGGGAAGAGCTACGAGCAGTACTTC.

The gene calls are TRBV7-9 and TRBJ1-2, with TRBD1 as a possible D gene (5 bases). The V and J ends lost 5 bases and 5 bases respectively, with 12 bases between them. The germline CDR1 and CDR2 sequences are SEHNR and FQNEAQ (reference sequence). CDR3 size: 13 residues. CDR3 amino acids: CASSPPWGYGYTF. In nucleotides, the CDR3 is TGTGCCAGCAGCCCCCCGTGGGGGTATGGCTACACCTTC.

This clone was seen only a few times. The chain uses TRBV4-1 and TRBJ1-1; tentatively, D is TRBD1 (5 bases). Looked up from germline, CDR1 is MGHRA and CDR2 is YSYEKL. V dropped 0 bases and J dropped 4 bases, with 15 bases sitting between them. The CDR3 totals 16 residues. This CDR3 is CASSQEAPGLTTEAFF. DNA of the CDR3: TGCGCCAGCAGCCAAGAAGCCCCAGGGCTAACCACTGAAGCTTTCTTT.

This clone appeared many times. The chain uses TRBV7-2 and TRBJ2-1; 8 positions agree with TRBD2. CDR3 length equals 16 residues. V gave up 1 base and J gave up 9 bases; unmatched junction bases: 11. CDR1 is SGHTA, CDR2 FQGNSA, per germline. CDR3 residues: CASSLGGLAGGGEQFF. The CDR3 bases are TGTGCCAGCAGCTTAGGCGGGCTAGCGGGCGGTGGTGAGCAGTTCTTC.

On this clone: Germline is not matched at one junction end, which may reflect a read error. J is TRBJ2-2 and V is TRBV10-3; D is unclear. The CDR3 is 8 residues long. Per the germline V gene, CDR1 is ENHRY and CDR2 is SYGVKD. The CDR3 loop reads CASTPWCF. The CDR3 nucleotides are TGTGCCAGCACACCGTGGTGTTTT.

This clone came up a few times. The chain recombines TRBV9 with TRBJ1-2; D is possibly TRBD1 (6 bases). The germline V gene has CDR1 SGDLS and CDR2 YYNGEE. Trimming removed 4 bases from V and 3 bases from J, with 19 bases in between. The CDR3 consists of 16 residues. The CDR3: CASSTQQRGADYGYTF. CDR3 nucleotide sequence: TGTGCCAGCAGCACCCAACAACGGGGGGCGGACTATGGCTACACCTTC. The full variable domain, in which reference TRBV9 and TRBJ1-2 provide the parts outside the CDR3, is DSGVTQTPKHLITATGQRVTLRCSPRSGDLSVYWYQQSLDQGLQFLIQYYNGEERAKGNILERFSAQQFPDLHSELNLSSLELGDSALYFCASSTQQRGADYGYTFGSGTRLTVV.

In its sample, this clone was seen a few times. The V call is TRBV30, the J call TRBJ2-2, with D possibly matching TRBD2 (5 bases). The CDR3 sequence is 12 residues long. CDR1 is GTSNPN, CDR2 SVGIG, per germline (reference sequence). Trimming cost V 5 bases and J 6 bases, with 10 bases left between them. CDR3 nucleotides: TGTGCCTGGTCCGGGGATGCCGGGGAGCTGTTTTTT. Translation: CAWSGDAGELFF.

The chain recombines TRBV6-1 with TRBJ2-1; D is uncertain. The CDR3 totals 17 residues. Per the germline V gene, CDR1 is MNHNS and CDR2 is SASEGT. V lost 1 base and J 2 bases, leaving 15 bases between the germline ends. The CDR3 protein is CASSEVIRQVPYNEQFF. As DNA, the CDR3 is TGTGCCAGCAGTGAAGTTATACGGCAGGTACCCTACAATGAGCAGTTCTTC.

Turning to this clone: This same CDR3 is encoded by further DNA sequences in the sample. This CDR3 reads CASSVLASSYNEQFF. The CDR3 DNA is TGTGCCAGCAGCGTACTAGCGAGCTCCTACAATGAGCAGTTCTTC. The gene calls are TRBV9 and TRBJ2-1; a possible D gene is TRBD2 (6 bases). V shed 1 base and J shed 0 bases, with 8 bases lying between them. Germline CDR1 is SGDLS and CDR2 is YYNGEE. The length of the CDR3 is 15 residues.

The rearrangement uses TRBV30 and TRBJ1-4; a weak D match, TRBD1 (6 bases). This CDR3 has 14 residues. In germline, CDR1 is GTSNPN, CDR2 SVGIG (reference sequence). V dropped 1 base and J dropped 7 bases, with 13 bases sitting between them. The CDR3 reads CAWSAGTGTEKLFF. The CDR3 DNA sequence: TGTGCCTGGAGTGCTGGTACAGGGACTGAAAAACTGTTTTTT.

This chain connects TRBV11-2 to TRBJ2-5, with 7 bases aligning to TRBD2. The germline gives CDR1 SGHAT, CDR2 FQNNGV. The J segment lost 5 bases and the V segment lost 5 bases, leaving 8 bases of the junction unmatched. The CDR3 sequence is 14 residues long. The CDR3 nucleotides are TGTGCCAGCAGCCCTGGGGGGGTGCGGGAGACCCAGTACTTC. This codes for CASSPGGVRETQYF. Drawing the rest from reference TRBV11-2 and TRBJ2-5, the complete variable domain is EAGVAQSPRYKIIEKRQSVAFWCNPISGHATLYWYQQILGQGPKLLIQFQNNGVVDDSQLPKDRFSAERLKGVDSTLKIQPAKLEDSAVYLCASSPGGVRETQYFGPGTRLLVL.

This clone was observed a few times. The V and J genes are TRBV30 and TRBJ1-2, with a tentative D call TRBD1 (6 bases). The CDR3 has 12 residues. Germline values: CDR1 GTSNPN, CDR2 SVGIG (reference sequence). V shed 2 bases and J shed 8 bases, with 12 bases lying between them. CDR3 amino acids: CAWSTGQWGYTF. The CDR3 nucleotides are TGTGCCTGGAGTACCGGACAGTGGGGCTACACCTTC.

This clone was counted once. The identical CDR3 is also encoded by other nucleotide sequences in the sample. The chain is built from TRBV6-5 and TRBJ1-3; a weak D match, TRBD1 (5 bases). Trimming removed 5 bases at V and 4 bases at J, with 9 bases between. The CDR3 consists of 13 residues. Germline loops: CDR1 MNHEY, CDR2 SVGAGI. CDR3 bases: TGTGCCAGCAGTAGGGGATACGGAAACACCATATATTTT. Encoded protein: CASSRGYGNTIYF.